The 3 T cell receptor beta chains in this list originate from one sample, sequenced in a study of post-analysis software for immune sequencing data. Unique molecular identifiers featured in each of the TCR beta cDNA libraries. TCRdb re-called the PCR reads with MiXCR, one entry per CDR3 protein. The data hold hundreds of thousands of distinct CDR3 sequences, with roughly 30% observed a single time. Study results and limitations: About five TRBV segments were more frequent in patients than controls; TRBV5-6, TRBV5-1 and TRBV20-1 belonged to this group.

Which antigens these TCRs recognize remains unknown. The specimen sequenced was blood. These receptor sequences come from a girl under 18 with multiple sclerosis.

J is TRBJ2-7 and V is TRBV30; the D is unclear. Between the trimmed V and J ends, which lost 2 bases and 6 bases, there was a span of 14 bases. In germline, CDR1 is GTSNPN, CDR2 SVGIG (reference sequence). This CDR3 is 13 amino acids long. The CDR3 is CAWSTLGRSEQYF. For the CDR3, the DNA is TGTGCCTGGAGTACATTAGGTCGGAGCGAGCAGTACTTC.

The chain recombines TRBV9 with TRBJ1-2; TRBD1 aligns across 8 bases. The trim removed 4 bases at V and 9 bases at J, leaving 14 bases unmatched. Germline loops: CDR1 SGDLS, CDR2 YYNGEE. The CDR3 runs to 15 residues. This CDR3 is CASSLGGQALLSYTF. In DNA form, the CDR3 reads TGTGCCAGCAGCTTAGGGGGACAGGCCCTATTAAGCTACACCTTC.

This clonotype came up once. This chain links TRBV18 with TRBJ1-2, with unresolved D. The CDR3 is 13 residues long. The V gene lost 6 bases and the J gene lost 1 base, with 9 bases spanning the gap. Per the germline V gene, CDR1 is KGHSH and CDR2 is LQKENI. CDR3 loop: CASSMVNNYGYTF. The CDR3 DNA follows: TGTGCCAGCTCGATGGTGAATAACTATGGCTACACCTTC.